These 20 T cell receptor beta chains came from one sample sequenced in a study of metastatic and nonmetastatic thyroid tumors. Using MiXCR, TCRdb reanalyzed the PCR reads. Here the sample spans about 32,000 clones, roughly 25% being singletons. Thyroid surgery took place with no prior treatment in any patient. The sequenced sample consisted of blood. The receptors derive from a female donor with papillary thyroid cancer or a benign thyroid nodule (not recorded which). Some clones in this sample may be carry-over from other donors' samples.

This chain joins TRBV12-3 or TRBV12-4 and TRBJ1-1; 10 nucleotides agree with TRBD1. The CDR3 spans 15 residues. Germline trimming cut 6 bases from V and 7 bases from J; bases unmatched to any gene: 11. The DNA for the CDR3 is TGTGCCAGCAGCGTGACAGGGGGCATGGAAAGTGAAGCTTTCTTT. It specifies CASSVTGGMESEAFF.

The table lists this clone with many counts. This sequence joins TRBV7-8 and TRBJ1-1; 7 bases match TRBD1. The CDR3 extends over 13 amino acids. The germline gives CDR1 SGHVS, CDR2 FQNEAQ. J lost 4 bases, V lost 4 bases, and 3 bases had no gene match. CDR3 nucleotides: TGTGCCAGCAGCTACACAGGGGTCACTGAAGCTTTCTTT. Amino acids: CASSYTGVTEAFF.

This clone appeared many times. V is TRBV7-9 and J is TRBJ1-2; 7 bases are shared with TRBD1. J gave up 6 bases and V 0 bases, and 4 bases lay outside the gene matches. The CDR3 loop spans 14 amino acids. Germline-derived CDR1 and CDR2 are SEHNR and FQNEAQ (reference sequence). CDR3 bases: TGTGCCAGCAGCTTAGCAGGGGGCGCAAATGGCTACACCTTC. Amino acid sequence: CASSLAGGANGYTF.

By proportion, this clone is medium-sized (0.01 to 0.1%). The chain is built from TRBV6-1 and TRBJ2-7; D is possibly TRBD2 (6 bases). From germline, CDR1 is MNHNS and CDR2 SASEGT. Between the trimmed V and J ends, which lost 6 bases and 2 bases, there was a span of 14 bases. The length of the CDR3 is 14 residues. The DNA for the CDR3 is TGTGCCAGCAGACCCGGGACTGAGACCTACGAGCAGTACTTC. It encodes CASRPGTETYEQYF.

In this sample, this clone turned up many times. One base away lies a much larger clone, so this may be a sequencing read error. The CDR3 coding sequence is TGTGCCAGCAGCTTTCCGGGACAGCTTTGGATAAACACTGAAGCTTCCTTT. As protein: CASSFPGQLWINTEASF. The rearrangement joins TRBV11-2 to TRBJ1-1, with TRBD1 matching 7 bases. The CDR3 length is 17 residues. CDR1 and CDR2 (germline): SGHAT, FQNNGV.

This clone has a handful of counts. The chain is built from TRBV28 and TRBJ2-2; weak D call: TRBD2 (6 bases). The CDR3 extends over 13 amino acids. Trimming took 11 bases from V and 3 from J, leaving 13 bases between them. In germline, CDR1 is MDHEN, CDR2 SYDVKM. CDR3 sequence reads: CAGGLGYTGELFF. Written as DNA, the CDR3 is TGTGCCGGGGGGTTGGGGTACACCGGGGAGCTGTTTTTT.

This clone has ten or more counts. The gene calls are TRBV5-4 and TRBJ2-2; 9 nucleotides match TRBD1. The germline V gene has CDR1 SGHNT and CDR2 YYREEE (reference sequence). This CDR3 contains 16 residues. J gave up 5 bases and V 3 bases, and 8 bases lay outside the gene matches. In nucleotides, the CDR3 is TGTGCCAGCAGCTACCTGGACAGGGGCGGAACCGGGGAGCTGTTTTTT. Amino acids: CASSYLDRGGTGELFF. Together with reference TRBV5-4 and TRBJ2-2, the CDR3 gives the full variable domain: ETGVTQSPTHLIKTRGQQVTLRCSSQSGHNTVSWYQQALGQGPQFIFQYYREEENGRGNFPPRFSGLQFPNYSSELNVNALELDDSALYLCASSYLDRGGTGELFFGEGSRLTVL.

In its sample, this clone was seen many times. This chain joins TRBV29-1 and TRBJ1-1; TRBD1 might be the D (5 bases). Germline assignment: CDR1 SQVTM and CDR2 ANQGSEA. V was trimmed by 5 bases and J by 1 base, leaving 11 bases between them. This CDR3 comprises 13 residues. CDR3 nucleotide sequence: TGCAGCGTTCCGGGACGTACGAACACTGAAGCTTTCTTT. Its translation is CSVPGRTNTEAFF.

This clone is deemed medium-sized. The genes are TRBV12-3 or TRBV12-4 and TRBJ2-1; 14 nucleotides line up with TRBD2. This CDR3 region has 14 residues. The V segment lost 7 bases and the J segment 8 bases; nucleotides outside the gene matches: 4. CDR3 region: CASKGLAGAHEQFF. Written as DNA, the CDR3 is TGTGCCAGCAAGGGACTAGCGGGAGCGCATGAGCAGTTCTTC.

Relative to its sample, this clone is medium-sized. CDR3 protein: CASSESLGQGNNEQFF. DNA of the CDR3: TGTGCCAGCAGTGAATCTTTGGGACAGGGAAACAATGAGCAGTTCTTC. V usage is TRBV6-1 and J usage is TRBJ2-1, with 9 bases lining up with TRBD1. This CDR3 is built from 16 residues. Germline lookup yields CDR1 MNHNS and CDR2 SASEGT. With V trimmed by 2 bases and J by 5 bases, 7 bases remained unmatched.

This clone was seen many times. The chain joins TRBV7-8 to TRBJ2-7; D unresolved. Germline lookup yields CDR1 SGHVS and CDR2 FQNEAQ. This CDR3 is built from 11 residues. Trimming cost V 7 bases and J 0 bases, with 4 bases left between them. In nucleotides, the CDR3 is TGTGCCAGCATGCTCTCCTACGAGCAGTACTTC. Protein sequence: CASMLSYEQYF.

The V and J genes are TRBV6-2 or TRBV6-3 and TRBJ1-5; D unclear. Trimming removed 5 bases at V and 9 bases at J, with 14 bases between. The CDR3 covers 13 residues. Germline lookup yields CDR1 MNHEY and CDR2 SVGEGT. CDR3 sequence: CASSDVDYLPQHF. In DNA form, the CDR3 reads TGTGCCAGCAGTGACGTGGACTATCTGCCCCAGCATTTT.

This clone was counted many times. V is TRBV7-9 and J is TRBJ2-1; unclear D gene. Trimming shortened V by 1 base and J by 8 bases, and 12 bases separated the two germline ends. The CDR3 extends over 14 amino acids. Germline loops: CDR1 SEHNR, CDR2 FQNEAQ (reference sequence). The CDR3 sequence is CASSLVGGGHEQFF. The DNA of the CDR3 is TGTGCCAGCAGCTTAGTAGGCGGTGGCCATGAGCAGTTCTTC.

This clone was observed many times. DNA of the CDR3: TGTGCCAGTAGTATAGGGGCGGACACCGGGGAGCTGTTTTTT. It translates to CASSIGADTGELFF. The V gene is TRBV19, the J gene TRBJ2-2, with D unclear. With 1 base removed from V and 3 bases from J, the gap between germline ends came to 6 bases. The CDR3 is made up of 14 amino acids. Germline V lookup: CDR1 LNHDA, CDR2 SQIVND (reference sequence).

This clone was seen ten or more times. This chain links TRBV7-8 with TRBJ1-2; D not resolved. Germline V lookup: CDR1 SGHVS, CDR2 FQNEAQ. The V end lost 5 bases, the J end lost 5 bases, and 6 bases lay between the germline ends. This CDR3 region has 11 residues. CDR3 DNA sequence: TGTGCCAGCAGCCTACCTTATGGCTACACCTTC. It translates to CASSLPYGYTF. Full variable domain (outside the CDR3, taken from reference TRBV7-8 and TRBJ1-2): GAGVSQSPRYKVAKRGQDVALRCDPISGHVSLFWYQQALGQGPEFLTYFQNEAQLDKSGLPSDRFFAERPEGSVSTLKIQRTQQEDSAVYLCASSLPYGYTFGSGTRLTVV.

The CDR3: CSAPRQPSSTDTLYF. For the CDR3, the DNA is TGCAGTGCTCCAAGACAGCCTTCTAGCACAGATACTCTGTATTTT. This chain connects TRBV20-1 to TRBJ2-3; the D call may be TRBD1 or TRBD2 (5 bases each). Per germline, CDR1 DFQATT and CDR2 SNEGSKA (reference sequence). CDR3 length equals 15 residues. Between the trimmed V and J ends, which lost 5 bases and 14 bases, there was a span of 29 bases.

This clone is labeled medium-sized. The J gene is TRBJ2-7, the V gene TRBV28; TRBD1 matches 12 bases. CDR1 and CDR2 from the germline V gene are MDHEN and SYDVKM. J lost 7 bases, V lost 5 bases, and 9 bases had no gene match. The CDR3 is 15 residues long. The CDR3 sequence is CASSPQGQGAREQYF. CDR3 bases: TGTGCCAGCAGTCCACAGGGACAGGGGGCGCGAGAGCAGTACTTC.

This clone has a handful of counts. This rearrangement joins TRBV6-6 to TRBJ2-2, with 9 bases aligning to TRBD2. Germline-derived CDR1 and CDR2 are MNHNY and SVGAGI (reference sequence). Trimming took 4 bases from V and 4 from J; bases not matched to a gene: 13. The CDR3 is 18 residues long. CDR3 DNA: TGTGCCAGCAGTTTGTTGCGGCTAGCGGGATTTTCCACCGGGGAGCTGTTTTTT. This encodes CASSLLRLAGFSTGELFF.

At least ten counts were recorded for this clone. Different DNA sequences within this sample yield the same CDR3. The chain uses TRBV5-5 and TRBJ2-3; TRBD2 matches 10 bases. Germline CDR1 reads SGHKS; CDR2 reads YYEKEE (reference sequence). Losses at the gene ends were 4 bases for V and 6 bases for J; bases not matched to a gene: 8. This CDR3 region has 15 residues. The CDR3 sequence is CASSPSGSLGDTQYF. The DNA of the CDR3 is TGTGCCAGCAGCCCTAGCGGGAGTCTGGGGGATACGCAGTATTTT. The full variable domain, its missing parts supplied by reference TRBV5-5 and TRBJ2-3, is DAGVTQSPTHLIKTRGQQVTLRCSPISGHKSVSWYQQVLGQGPQFIFQYYEKEERGRGNFPDRFSARQFPNYSSELNVNALLLGDSALYLCASSPSGSLGDTQYFGPGTRLTVL.

Turning to this clone: Mismatch with germline at one junction end may stem from a read error. The chain has TRBV7-2 and TRBJ2-7; TRBD2 matches at 11 bases. Germline V gene lookup returns CDR1 SGHTA and CDR2 FQGNSA. The CDR3 covers 14 residues. The CDR3 bases are TGTGCCAGCAGCTTAGAAACTAGCGGGAGTCTCGTGGACTTC. Its translation: CASSLETSGSLVDF.